This entry features one T cell receptor beta chain sequence. What it binds is not known. Libraries were prepared by immunoSEQ multiplex PCR; TCRdb keeps only in-frame clonotypes and omits some of them. The table has 95,000 to 150,000 clones, around 84% seen once. The CDR3 contains 12 residues. Trimming removed 2 bases from V and 4 bases from J, with 6 bases in between. Germline CDR1 reads GTSNPN; CDR2 reads SVGIG (reference sequence). This entry comes from a study of T cell responses to AZD1222 COVID-19 vaccine. Study-level findings and limits: Donors were mostly white British, more females; clonal diversity possibly underestimated. Of the AZD1222 recipients, only 5 or 6 were seropositive at baseline. Vaccine-associated CD4 TCRs ranged over spike, dominating at 160-218 and 743-854.

Second-dose intervals near 4 or 12 weeks were combined. The sample was peripheral blood, taken 28 days after the second AZD1222 dose. The chain links TRBV30 to TRBJ1-3; the D is unclear. The sequence derives from an adult who received the AZD1222 COVID-19 vaccine. CDR3 nucleotides: TGTGCCTGGAGTCGGGAAGGAAACACCATATATTTT. Encoded protein: CAWSREGNTIYF.